The present TCR beta chain was sequenced within a study of T cell responses to AZD1222 COVID-19 vaccine. General study findings and limits: CD4 TCRs covered the whole spike, strongest at regions 160-218 and 743-854. White British donors predominated, females outnumbered males, and clonal diversity was possibly underestimated. Per reports, nearly half of all spike-specific TCRs target regions that are unmutated in variants.

Germline-derived CDR1 and CDR2 are GTSNPN and SVGIG (reference sequence). The CDR3 is 13 amino acids. Deletions cut 1 base from V and 2 bases from J, with 6 bases between. The data were produced by immunoSEQ multiplex PCR, yet TCRdb's version contains in-frame clones alone and is incomplete. The sample holds more than 85,000 clones, about 90% seen once. A note on this clone: The antigen remains unidentified.

V is TRBV30 and J is TRBJ1-5, with TRBD1 as a possible D gene (5 bases). This sequence was found in an adult in good health. Specimen: peripheral blood, collected on day 0 of AZD1222 vaccination. The CDR3 sequence: CAWSAGGNQPQHF. CDR3 nucleotide sequence: TGTGCCTGGAGTGCGGGGGGCAATCAGCCCCAGCATTTT.